This entry is about one T cell receptor beta chain. Its antigen is currently unknown. The data belong to a study of graft-versus-host responses after intestinal transplantation. Overall study context: Uniformly, recipients were administered anti-thymocyte globulin induction with subsequent tacrolimus and steroids for 3 to 4 years.

Study-level findings and limits: Researchers found peak circulating GvH clone levels linked to early post-transplant HvG declines.

J lost 3 bases, V lost 5 bases, and 15 bases had no gene match. The germline V gene encodes CDR1 GTSNPN and CDR2 SVGIG (reference sequence). The CDR3 covers 16 residues. Measured with immunoSEQ multiplex PCR; TCRdb has only the in-frame clones, and not every one. The top ten hold roughly 0.15% of the sample, which has approximately 89,000 clones, approximately 90% seen once. The J gene is TRBJ1-1, the V gene TRBV30; TRBD1 agrees at 7 bases. The sample here was unstimulated CD4+ T cells sorted from spleen or lymph node cells, taken before intestinal transplant. The origin of this receptor is a human donor who received an intestinal transplant. Here the CDR3 reads CAWSTVLSQGHTEAFF. In DNA form, the CDR3 reads TGTGCCTGGTCTACAGTGCTATCACAGGGGCACACTGAAGCTTTCTTT.